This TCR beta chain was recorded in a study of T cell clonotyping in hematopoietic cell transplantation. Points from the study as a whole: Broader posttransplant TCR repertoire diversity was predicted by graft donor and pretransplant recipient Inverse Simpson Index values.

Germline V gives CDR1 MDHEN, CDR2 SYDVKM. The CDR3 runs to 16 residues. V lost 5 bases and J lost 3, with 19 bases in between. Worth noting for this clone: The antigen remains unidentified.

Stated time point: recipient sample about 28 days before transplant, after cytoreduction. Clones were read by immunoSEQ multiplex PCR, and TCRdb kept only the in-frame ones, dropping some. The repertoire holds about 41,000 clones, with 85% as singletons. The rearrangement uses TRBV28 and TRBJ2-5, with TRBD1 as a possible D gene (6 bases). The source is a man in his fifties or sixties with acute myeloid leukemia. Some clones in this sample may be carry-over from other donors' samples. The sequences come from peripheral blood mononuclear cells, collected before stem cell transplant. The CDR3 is CASSPTGLGKKETQYF. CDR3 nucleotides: TGTGCCAGCAGTCCCACAGGGTTAGGGAAAAAAGAGACCCAGTACTTC. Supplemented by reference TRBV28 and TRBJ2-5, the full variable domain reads DVKVTQSSRYLVKRTGEKVFLECVQDMDHENMFWYRQDPGLGLRLIYFSYDVKMKEKGDIPEGYSVSREKKERFSLILESASTNQTSMYLCASSPTGLGKKETQYFGPGTRLLVL.